This is a list of T cell receptor beta chains from one sample in a study of blood T cell repertoires in COVID-19. The assay was immunoSEQ multiplex PCR, and TCRdb's table has in-frame clones only and misses some. The sample has about 94,000 clones, 70% to 90% seen once. Sequenced material: peripheral blood. The receptors shown here come from a human donor with acute or convalescent COVID-19. The donor label of this sample is uncertain. The conserved cysteine and the conserved F or W are not part of the CDR3 here. Size is omitted from some rows. Given values are once, few, many or a class for expanded clones.

V	size	J	CDR3
TRBV3-1/TRBV3-2	-	TRBJ2-1	ASGGQESYNEQF
TRBV28	few	TRBJ1-1	ASIGGAGTEAF
TRBV7-3	-	TRBJ2-1	ASSLQTGPYNEQF
TRBV6-2/TRBV6-3	-	TRBJ2-5	ASSFPGLAGETQY
TRBV28	-	TRBJ1-1	ASSLGGRVNTEAF
TRBV29-1	-	TRBJ1-2	SVGTGANYGYT
TRBV7-2	few	TRBJ1-5	ASSLQGTGNQPQH
TRBV19	-	TRBJ2-7	ASSIGTHPYEQY
TRBV5-1	-	TRBJ2-2	ASSRGQTSGGELF
TRBV19	few	TRBJ1-1	ASSIDRRGAGAF
TRBV7-8	-	TRBJ1-3	ASSLRGAFEMASGNTIY
TRBV10-1	-	TRBJ1-2	ASSAIRTGEDYGYT
TRBV5-1	once	TRBJ1-2	ASSLAETVPLDYGYT
TRBV7-8	-	TRBJ1-5	ASSLVGSGIVSRNQPQH
TRBV19	-	TRBJ2-3	ASSIDSGGITDTQY
TRBV11-3	-	TRBJ1-1	ASRPGQADTEAF
TRBV11-3	-	TRBJ2-7	ASQVVGGQY
TRBV11-2	once	TRBJ1-2	ASSSDRAPSGGYT
TRBV24-1	once	TRBJ2-2	ATSDFTRGKHTGELF
TRBV28	-	TRBJ1-6	ASSLGDRGHRNSPLH
TRBV3-1/TRBV3-2	-	TRBJ2-7	ASSRQVSSYEQY
TRBV10-1	-	TRBJ2-2	ASSGTPGELF
TRBV3-1/TRBV3-2	-	TRBJ2-5	ASSIGETQY
TRBV28	-	TRBJ1-2	ASSSPNRRGVLGYT
TRBV10-3	-	TRBJ2-1	AIRTSGLYNEQF
TRBV18	-	TRBJ2-7	ASFRDRDHEQY
TRBV19	-	TRBJ1-6	ASSSGRTVSNNSPLH
TRBV19	-	TRBJ1-1	ASSPGWTTTEAF
TRBV27	-	TRBJ2-3	ASSTQEILAADTQY
TRBV19	-	TRBJ2-5	ASSISASGGGQETQY
TRBV7-3	-	TRBJ2-2	ASSLNGGSNTGELF
TRBV30	-	TRBJ1-5	AWSVVGAGNQPQH
TRBV7-6	-	TRBJ1-4	ASRYRDRANEKLF
TRBV13	few	TRBJ2-3	ASSGSGGPVADTQY
TRBV7-9	-	TRBJ2-3	ASSRDRAPDTQY
TRBV11-2	-	TRBJ2-1	ASSPNPTGFNEQF
TRBV3-1/TRBV3-2	-	TRBJ2-7	ASSRTPGTVSMSQY
TRBV28	-	TRBJ1-3	ARDPQENSGNTIY
TRBV28	-	TRBJ1-2	ASSPRGQGRDT
TRBV9	-	TRBJ1-1	ASSVLSGVNTEAF
TRBV7-2	-	TRBJ1-5	ASSLGGSSQPQH
TRBV28	-	TRBJ1-5	ASRLGTGQNQPQH
TRBV28	-	TRBJ2-6	ASRTGGSGANVLT
TRBV7-3	-	TRBJ2-3	ASSLRYSSTDTQY
TRBV7-3	-	TRBJ2-1	ASSLNVLRVAGGNEQF
TRBV11-2	once	TRBJ2-5	ASSLRRTVETQY
TRBV6-5	once	TRBJ1-5	ASGPSNQPQH
TRBV4-2	-	TRBJ2-2	ASSHLGGTDNTGELF
TRBV5-8	-	TRBJ1-1	ASSLGTGLNTEAF
TRBV11-3	-	TRBJ2-3	ASRTWLAGAPDTQY
TRBV5-1	-	TRBJ2-1	ASANQVEQF
TRBV7-8	-	TRBJ2-3	ASSVAPSGGSDTQY